This TCR beta chain was obtained from a study of T cells in Graves' hyperthyroidism and ophthalmopathy. It was RNA transcripts that yielded the amplified TCR beta CDR3 regions. The study used the HTBI primer set for a first-round RT-PCR of the TCR CDR3. TCRdb itself ran the multiplex PCR reads through MiXCR, one entry per CDR3 protein. The table shows under 600,000 distinct CDR3 sequences, with roughly a sixth occurring only once. Trimming cost V 3 bases and J 3 bases, with 16 bases left between them. From germline, CDR1 is DFQATT and CDR2 SNEGSKA (reference sequence). This CDR3 has 15 amino acids. This clonotype was counted many times. Uncontrolled infection, other autoimmune disease, pregnancy or lactation disqualified patients from enrolment. The diagnostic basis comprised clinical symptoms, serum thyroxine and TRAb, thyroid ultrasound and orbital computed tomography. PBMCs stemmed from 10 ml fresh peripheral blood.

Sequencing was performed on blood. This chain joins TRBV20-1 and TRBJ2-3, with D perhaps TRBD1 (7 bases). The sequence was obtained from a middle-aged woman with Graves' ophthalmopathy. CDR3 region: CSARLPRGVTDTQYF. CDR3 in DNA: TGCAGTGCTAGGTTGCCCAGGGGGGTGACAGATACGCAGTATTTT.